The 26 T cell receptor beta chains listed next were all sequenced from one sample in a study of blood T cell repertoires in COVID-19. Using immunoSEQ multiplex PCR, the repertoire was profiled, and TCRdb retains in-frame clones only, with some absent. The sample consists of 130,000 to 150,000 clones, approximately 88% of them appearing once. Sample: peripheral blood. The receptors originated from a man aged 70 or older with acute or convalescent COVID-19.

The CDR3 is CASSEPGQGPGYTF. DNA for the CDR3: TGTGCCAGCAGTGAACCGGGACAGGGACCTGGCTACACCTTC. The chain carries TRBV6-1 and TRBJ1-2, with 9 bases aligning to TRBD1. V lost 2 bases and J lost 7; bases outside the gene matches: 5. This CDR3 comprises 14 residues. Germline V gene lookup returns CDR1 MNHNS and CDR2 SASEGT.

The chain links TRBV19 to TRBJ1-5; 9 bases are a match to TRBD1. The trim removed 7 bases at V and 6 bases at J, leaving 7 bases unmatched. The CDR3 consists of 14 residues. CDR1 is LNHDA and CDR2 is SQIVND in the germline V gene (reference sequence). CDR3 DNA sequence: TGTGCCAGTAACCATCCGGGACAGGGTCAGCCCCAGCATTTT. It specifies CASNHPGQGQPQHF. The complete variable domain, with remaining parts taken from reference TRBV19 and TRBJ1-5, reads DGGITQSPKYLFRKEGQNVTLSCEQNLNHDAMYWYRQDPGQGLRLIYYSQIVNDFQKGDIAEGYSVSREKKESFPLTVTSAQKNPTAFYLCASNHPGQGQPQHFGDGTRLSIL.

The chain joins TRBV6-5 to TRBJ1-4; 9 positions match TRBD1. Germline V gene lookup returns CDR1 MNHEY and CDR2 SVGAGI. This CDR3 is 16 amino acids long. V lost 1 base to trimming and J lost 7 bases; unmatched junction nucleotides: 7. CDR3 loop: CASSYFWTGESEKLFF. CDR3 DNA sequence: TGTGCCAGCAGTTACTTTTGGACAGGGGAGTCTGAAAAACTGTTTTTT.

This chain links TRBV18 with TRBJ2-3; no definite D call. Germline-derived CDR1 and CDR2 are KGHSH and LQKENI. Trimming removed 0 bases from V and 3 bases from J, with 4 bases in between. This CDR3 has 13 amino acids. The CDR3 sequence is CASSPPATDTQYF. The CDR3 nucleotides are TGTGCCAGCTCACCACCAGCTACAGATACGCAGTATTTT.

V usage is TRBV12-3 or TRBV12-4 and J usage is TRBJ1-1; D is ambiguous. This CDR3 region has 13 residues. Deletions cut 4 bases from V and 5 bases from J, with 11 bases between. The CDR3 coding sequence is TGTGCCAGCAGTTGGACCGGGGAGACTGAAGCTTTCTTT. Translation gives CASSWTGETEAFF.

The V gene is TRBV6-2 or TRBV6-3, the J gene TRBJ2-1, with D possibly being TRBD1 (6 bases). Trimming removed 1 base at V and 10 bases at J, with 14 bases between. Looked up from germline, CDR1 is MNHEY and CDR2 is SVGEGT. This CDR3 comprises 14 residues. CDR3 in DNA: TGTGCCAGCAGTTACTATCAACAGGGAAAGGAGCAGTTCTTC. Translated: CASSYYQQGKEQFF.

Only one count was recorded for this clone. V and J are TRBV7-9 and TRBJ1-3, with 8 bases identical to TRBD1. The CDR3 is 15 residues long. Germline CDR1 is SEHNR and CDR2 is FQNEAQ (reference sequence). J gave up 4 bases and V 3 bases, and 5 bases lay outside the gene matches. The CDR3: CASSFGQGVGNTIYF. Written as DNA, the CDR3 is TGTGCCAGCAGCTTCGGACAGGGCGTAGGAAACACCATATATTTT.

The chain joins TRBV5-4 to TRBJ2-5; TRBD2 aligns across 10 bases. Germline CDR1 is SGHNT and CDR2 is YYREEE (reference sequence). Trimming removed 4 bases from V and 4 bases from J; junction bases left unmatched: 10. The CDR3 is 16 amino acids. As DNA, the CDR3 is TGTGCCAGCAGCCCCCGAAGAGCGGGGGGGCCAGAGACCCAGTACTTC. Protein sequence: CASSPRRAGGPETQYF. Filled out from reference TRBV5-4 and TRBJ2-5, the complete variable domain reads ETGVTQSPTHLIKTRGQQVTLRCSSQSGHNTVSWYQQALGQGPQFIFQYYREEENGRGNFPPRFSGLQFPNYSSELNVNALELDDSALYLCASSPRRAGGPETQYFGPGTRLLVL.

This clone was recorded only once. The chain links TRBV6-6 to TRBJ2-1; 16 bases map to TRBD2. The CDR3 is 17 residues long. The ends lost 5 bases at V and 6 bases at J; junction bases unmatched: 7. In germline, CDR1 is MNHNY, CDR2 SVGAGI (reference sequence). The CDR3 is CASSHPGTSGGGNEQFF. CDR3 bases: TGTGCCAGCAGTCACCCTGGGACTAGCGGGGGGGGCAATGAGCAGTTCTTC.

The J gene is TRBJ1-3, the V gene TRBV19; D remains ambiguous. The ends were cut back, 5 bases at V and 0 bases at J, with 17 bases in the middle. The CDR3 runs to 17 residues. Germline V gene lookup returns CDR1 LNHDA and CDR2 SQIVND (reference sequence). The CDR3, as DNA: TGTGCCAGTAGTTTGCGGGCCATCGGAACCTCTGGAAACACCATATATTTT. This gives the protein CASSLRAIGTSGNTIYF.

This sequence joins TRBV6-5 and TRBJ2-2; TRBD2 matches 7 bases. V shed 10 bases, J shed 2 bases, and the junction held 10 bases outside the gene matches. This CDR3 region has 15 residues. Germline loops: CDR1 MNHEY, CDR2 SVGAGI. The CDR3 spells CAIGGEALNTGELFF. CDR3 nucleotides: TGTGCCATTGGGGGGGAAGCCCTTAACACCGGGGAGCTGTTTTTT.

The CDR3 protein is CASSPQGDEKLFF. In DNA form, the CDR3 reads TGTGCCAGCAGTCCGCAGGGGGATGAAAAACTGTTTTTT. The chain has TRBV27 and TRBJ1-4; 7 bases map to TRBD1. Germline CDR1 is MNHEY and CDR2 is SMNVEV (reference sequence). The CDR3 is 13 amino acids. Trimming cost V 5 bases and J 6 bases; bases outside gene matches: 3.

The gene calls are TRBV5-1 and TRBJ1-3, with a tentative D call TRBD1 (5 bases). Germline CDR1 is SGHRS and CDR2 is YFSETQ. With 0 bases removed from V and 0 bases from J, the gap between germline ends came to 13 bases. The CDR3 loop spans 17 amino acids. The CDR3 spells CASSLGGLPSSGNTIYF. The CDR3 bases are TGCGCCAGCAGCTTGGGGGGCCTTCCCAGCTCTGGAAACACCATATATTTT.

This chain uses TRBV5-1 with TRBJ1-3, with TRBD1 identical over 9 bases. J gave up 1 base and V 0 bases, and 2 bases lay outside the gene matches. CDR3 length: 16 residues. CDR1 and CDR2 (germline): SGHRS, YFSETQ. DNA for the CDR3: TGCGCCAGCAGCTTGGACGGGACAGGGTCTGGAAACACCATATATTTT. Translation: CASSLDGTGSGNTIYF.

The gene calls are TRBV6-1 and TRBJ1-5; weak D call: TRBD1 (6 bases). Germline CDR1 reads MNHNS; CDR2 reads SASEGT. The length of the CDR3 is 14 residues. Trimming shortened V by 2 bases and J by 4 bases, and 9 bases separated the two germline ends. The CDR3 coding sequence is TGTGCCAGCAGTGAAAGTCAGGGGAATCAGCCCCAGCATTTT. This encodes CASSESQGNQPQHF.

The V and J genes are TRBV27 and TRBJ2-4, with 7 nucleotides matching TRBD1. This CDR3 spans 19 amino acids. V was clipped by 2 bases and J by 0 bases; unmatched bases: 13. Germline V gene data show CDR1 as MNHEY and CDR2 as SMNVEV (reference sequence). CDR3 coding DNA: TGTGCCAGCAGTTTACGGGCACAGGGGACAACCCTAGCCAAAAACATTCAGTACTTC. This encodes CASSLRAQGTTLAKNIQYF.

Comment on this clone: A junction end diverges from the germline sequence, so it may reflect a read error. CDR3 coding DNA: TGTGCCACCAGCTCCGGGACAGCGAACGGAATGATCTTC. Amino acids: CATSSGTANGMIF. V usage is TRBV24-1 and J usage is TRBJ2-1, with 7 bases matching TRBD1. Germline CDR1 reads KGHDR; CDR2 reads SFDVKD. The CDR3 sequence is 13 residues long.

This CDR3 reads CASSWGQGRGRPQHF. CDR3 DNA: TGTGCCAGCAGCTGGGGACAGGGCCGAGGAAGGCCCCAGCATTTT. The rearrangement uses TRBV5-5 and TRBJ1-5, with 9 bases that match TRBD1. Germline-derived CDR1 and CDR2 are SGHKS and YYEKEE (reference sequence). V lost 3 bases and J lost 9; bases outside the gene matches: 10. The CDR3 is 15 residues long.

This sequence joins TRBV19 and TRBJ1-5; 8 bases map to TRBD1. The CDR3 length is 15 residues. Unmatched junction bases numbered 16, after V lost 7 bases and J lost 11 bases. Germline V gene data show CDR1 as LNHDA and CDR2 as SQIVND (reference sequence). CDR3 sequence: CASTSRQTGESSQHF. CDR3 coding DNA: TGTGCCAGTACCTCCAGACAGACAGGGGAGTCTTCCCAGCATTTT. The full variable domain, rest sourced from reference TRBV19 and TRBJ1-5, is DGGITQSPKYLFRKEGQNVTLSCEQNLNHDAMYWYRQDPGQGLRLIYYSQIVNDFQKGDIAEGYSVSREKKESFPLTVTSAQKNPTAFYLCASTSRQTGESSQHFGDGTRLSIL.

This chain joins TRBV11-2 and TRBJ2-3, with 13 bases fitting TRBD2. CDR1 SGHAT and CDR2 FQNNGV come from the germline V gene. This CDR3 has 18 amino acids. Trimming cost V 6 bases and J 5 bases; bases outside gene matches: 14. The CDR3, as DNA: TGTGCCAGCAGTTCTGGGCGGACTAGCGGGAGTGAGGGAGATACGCAGTATTTT. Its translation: CASSSGRTSGSEGDTQYF.

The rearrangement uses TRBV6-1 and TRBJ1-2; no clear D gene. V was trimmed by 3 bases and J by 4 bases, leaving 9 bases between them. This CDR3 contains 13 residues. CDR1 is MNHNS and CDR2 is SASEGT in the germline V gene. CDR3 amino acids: CASSDRVVYGYTF. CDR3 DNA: TGTGCCAGCAGTGATCGGGTTGTCTATGGCTACACCTTC.

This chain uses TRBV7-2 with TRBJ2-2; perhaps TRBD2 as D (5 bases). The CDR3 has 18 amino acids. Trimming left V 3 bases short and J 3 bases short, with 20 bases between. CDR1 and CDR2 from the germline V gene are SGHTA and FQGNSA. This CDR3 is CASSFSIPGSGYTGELFF. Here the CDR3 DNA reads TGTGCCAGCAGCTTTAGCATCCCTGGCTCGGGATACACCGGGGAGCTGTTTTTT.

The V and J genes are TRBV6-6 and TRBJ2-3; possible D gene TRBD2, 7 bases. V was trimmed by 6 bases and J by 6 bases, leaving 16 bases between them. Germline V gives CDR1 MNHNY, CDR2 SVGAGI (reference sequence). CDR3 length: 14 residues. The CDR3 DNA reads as TGTGCCAGCAGGAGACTAGCCCAGGGGGATACGCAGTATTTT. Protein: CASRRLAQGDTQYF.

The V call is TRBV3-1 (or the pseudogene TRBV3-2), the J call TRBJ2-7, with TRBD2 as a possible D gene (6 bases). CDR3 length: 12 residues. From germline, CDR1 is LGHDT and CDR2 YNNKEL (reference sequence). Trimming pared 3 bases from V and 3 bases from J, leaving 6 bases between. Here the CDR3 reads CASSQGGYEQYF. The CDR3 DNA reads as TGTGCCAGCAGCCAGGGAGGCTACGAGCAGTACTTC.

CDR3 bases: TGTGCCAGCAGCTGGGACACTCTCACTGAAGCTTTCTTT. Translating it yields CASSWDTLTEAFF. This chain uses TRBV7-3 with TRBJ1-1, with a weak D call TRBD1 (6 bases). V shed 4 bases and J shed 4 bases, with 10 bases lying between them. CDR3 length equals 13 residues. Germline V CDR1 and CDR2: SGHTA, FQGTGA.

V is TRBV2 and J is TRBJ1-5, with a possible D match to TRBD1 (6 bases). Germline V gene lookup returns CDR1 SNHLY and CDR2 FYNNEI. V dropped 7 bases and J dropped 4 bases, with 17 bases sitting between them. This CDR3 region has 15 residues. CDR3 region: CASKGTRGGNQPQHF. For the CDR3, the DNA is TGTGCCAGCAAAGGGACTAGAGGGGGTAATCAGCCCCAGCATTTT.